This TCR beta chain was recorded in a study of regulatory T cells in long-lasting Graves disease. This CDR3 has 14 residues. The V end lost 1 base, the J end lost 8 bases, and 12 bases lay between the germline ends. Looked up from germline, CDR1 is MGHDK and CDR2 is SYGVNS. Time point in this sample: newly diagnosed GD, antithyroid drugs for less than 3 months. Extracted RNA from PBMCs served as the source of the TCR library. This clonotype was found a few times. CDR3-region Arm-PCR and iRepertoire HTBI primers produced the TCR beta libraries. TCRdb re-called the multiplex PCR reads through MiXCR, storing one row per CDR3 protein. This repertoire shows about 400,000 distinct CDR3 sequences, approximately 16% found once; its top ten account for over 7%. A further study also used this sample, focusing on T cells in Graves' hyperthyroidism and ophthalmopathy.

This TCR came from a woman aged 40 to 50 with Graves disease. The chain carries TRBV25-1 and TRBJ2-1; D gene ambiguous. This material consisted of peripheral blood mononuclear cells (PBMCs), taken at new diagnosis, from a patient treated with antithyroid drugs. CDR3 protein: CASSELGRYDEQFF. In DNA, the CDR3 is TGTGCCAGCAGTGAATTGGGAAGGTACGATGAGCAGTTCTTC.